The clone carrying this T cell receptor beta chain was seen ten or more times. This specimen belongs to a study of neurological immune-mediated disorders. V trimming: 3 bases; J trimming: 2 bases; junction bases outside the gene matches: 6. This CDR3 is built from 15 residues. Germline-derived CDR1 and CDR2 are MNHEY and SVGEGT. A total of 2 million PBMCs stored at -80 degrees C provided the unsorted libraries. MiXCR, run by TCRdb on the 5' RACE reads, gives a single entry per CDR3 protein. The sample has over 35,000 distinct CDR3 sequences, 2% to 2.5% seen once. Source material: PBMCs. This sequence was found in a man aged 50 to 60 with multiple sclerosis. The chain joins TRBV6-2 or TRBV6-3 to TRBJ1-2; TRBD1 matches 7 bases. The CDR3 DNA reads TGTGCCAGCAGTTATACGACAGGGACCAACTATGGCTACACCTTC. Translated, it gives CASSYTTGTNYGYTF.